This T cell receptor beta chain was sequenced in a study of T cells in Graves' hyperthyroidism and ophthalmopathy. Concerning this clonotype: A much larger clone differs by one base, so this may be a read error.

Patients aged 18 to 65 with hyperthyroidism were newly diagnosed, with duration under 2 months. The length of the CDR3 is 14 residues. Per the germline V gene, CDR1 is MNHEY and CDR2 is SVGAGI. RNA transcripts served as the template for amplifying TCR beta CDR3 regions. During a first-round RT-PCR of the TCR CDR3, the HTBI primer set was used. Via MiXCR, TCRdb re-called the multiplex PCR reads, giving one row per CDR3 protein. The data contain about 100,000 distinct CDR3 sequences, 15% to 20% of them singletons. This rearrangement joins TRBV6-5 to TRBJ2-7; 7 bases map to TRBD1. Material for sequencing was blood. This TCR derives from a woman between 50 and 59 years old with Graves' hyperthyroidism. The CDR3 reads CASSYEDRYYEQFV. In nucleotides, the CDR3 is TGTGCCAGCAGTTATGAGGACAGGTACTACGAGCAGTTCGTC.